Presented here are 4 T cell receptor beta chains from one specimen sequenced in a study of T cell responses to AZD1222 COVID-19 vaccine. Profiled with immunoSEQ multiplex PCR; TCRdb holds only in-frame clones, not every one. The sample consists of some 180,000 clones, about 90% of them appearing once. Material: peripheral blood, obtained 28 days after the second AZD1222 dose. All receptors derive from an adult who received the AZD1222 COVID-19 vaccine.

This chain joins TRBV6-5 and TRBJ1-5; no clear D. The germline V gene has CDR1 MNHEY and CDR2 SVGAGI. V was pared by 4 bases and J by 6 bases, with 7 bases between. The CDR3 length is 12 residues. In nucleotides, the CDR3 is TGTGCCAGCAGTTCAGGCGGTCAGCCCCAGCATTTT. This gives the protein CASSSGGQPQHF.

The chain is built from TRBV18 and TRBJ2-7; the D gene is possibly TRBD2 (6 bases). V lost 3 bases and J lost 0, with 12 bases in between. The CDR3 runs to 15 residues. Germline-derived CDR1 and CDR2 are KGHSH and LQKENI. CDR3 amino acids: CASSPTRGSSYEQYF. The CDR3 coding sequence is TGTGCCAGCTCACCCACGCGGGGAAGCTCCTACGAGCAGTACTTC.

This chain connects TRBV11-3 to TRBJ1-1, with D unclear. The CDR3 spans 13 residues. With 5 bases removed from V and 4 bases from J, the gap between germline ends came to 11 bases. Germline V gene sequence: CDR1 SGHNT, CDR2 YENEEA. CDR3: CASSRGPPTEAFF. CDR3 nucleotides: TGTGCCAGCAGCCGAGGACCGCCCACTGAAGCTTTCTTT. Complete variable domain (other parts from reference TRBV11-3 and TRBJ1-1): EAGVVQSPRYKIIEKKQPVAFWCNPISGHNTLYWYLQNLGQGPELLIRYENEEAVDDSQLPKDRFSAERLKGVDSTLKIQPAELGDSAVYLCASSRGPPTEAFFGQGTRLTVV.

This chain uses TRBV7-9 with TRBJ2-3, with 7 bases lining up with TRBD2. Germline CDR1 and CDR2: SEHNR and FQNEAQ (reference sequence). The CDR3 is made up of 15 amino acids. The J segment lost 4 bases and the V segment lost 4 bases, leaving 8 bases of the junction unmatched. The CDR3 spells CASSSSGVGADTQYF. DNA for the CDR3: TGTGCCAGCAGCTCTAGCGGAGTGGGGGCAGATACGCAGTATTTT.